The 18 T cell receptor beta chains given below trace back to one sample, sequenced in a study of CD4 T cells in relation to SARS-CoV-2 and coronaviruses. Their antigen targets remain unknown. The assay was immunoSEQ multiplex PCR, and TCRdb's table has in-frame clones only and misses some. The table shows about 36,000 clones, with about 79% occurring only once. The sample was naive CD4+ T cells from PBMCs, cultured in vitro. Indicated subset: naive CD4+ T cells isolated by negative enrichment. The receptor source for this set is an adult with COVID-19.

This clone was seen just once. The CDR3 coding sequence is TGTGCCAGCAGCGAACTGGGGGCGGGAGGTTACAATGAGCAGTTCTTC. This gives the protein CASSELGAGGYNEQFF. The chain has TRBV2 and TRBJ2-1; 8 positions match TRBD2. Germline CDR1 is SNHLY and CDR2 is FYNNEI. Trimming cost V 6 bases and J 4 bases; bases outside gene matches: 11. The CDR3 loop spans 16 amino acids.

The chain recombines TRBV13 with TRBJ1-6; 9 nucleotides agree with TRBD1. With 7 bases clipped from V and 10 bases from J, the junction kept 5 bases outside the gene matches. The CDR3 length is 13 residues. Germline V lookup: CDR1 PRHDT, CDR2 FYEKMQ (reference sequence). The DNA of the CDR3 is TGTGCCAGCACGGGACAGGGCTGGTCACCCCTCCACTTT. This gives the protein CASTGQGWSPLHF.

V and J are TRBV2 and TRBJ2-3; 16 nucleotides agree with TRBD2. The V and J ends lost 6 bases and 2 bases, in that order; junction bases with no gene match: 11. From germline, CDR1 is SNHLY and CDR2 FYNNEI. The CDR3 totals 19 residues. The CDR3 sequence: CASRARGLAGGLDTDTQYF. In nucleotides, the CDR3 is TGTGCCAGCAGGGCCAGGGGACTAGCGGGGGGGTTAGACACAGATACGCAGTATTTT.

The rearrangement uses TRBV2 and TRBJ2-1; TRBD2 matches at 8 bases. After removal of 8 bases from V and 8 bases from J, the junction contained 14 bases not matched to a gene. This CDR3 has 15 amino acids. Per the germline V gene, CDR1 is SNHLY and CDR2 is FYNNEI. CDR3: CASCQGAGEFYEQFF. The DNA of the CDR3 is TGTGCCAGCTGTCAGGGAGCGGGAGAGTTCTATGAGCAGTTCTTC.

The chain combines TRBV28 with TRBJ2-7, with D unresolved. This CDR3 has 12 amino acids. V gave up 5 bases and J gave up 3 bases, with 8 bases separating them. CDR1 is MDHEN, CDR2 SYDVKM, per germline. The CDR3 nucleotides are TGTGCCAGCAGTAACCCTGGCTACGAGCAGTACTTC. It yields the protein CASSNPGYEQYF.

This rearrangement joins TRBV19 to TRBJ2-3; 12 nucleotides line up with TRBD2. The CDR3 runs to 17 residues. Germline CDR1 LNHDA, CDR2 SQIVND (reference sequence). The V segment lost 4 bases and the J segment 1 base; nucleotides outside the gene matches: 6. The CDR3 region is CASSRTSGKGGTDTQYF. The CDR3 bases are TGTGCCAGTAGTAGGACTAGCGGGAAGGGGGGCACAGATACGCAGTATTTT.

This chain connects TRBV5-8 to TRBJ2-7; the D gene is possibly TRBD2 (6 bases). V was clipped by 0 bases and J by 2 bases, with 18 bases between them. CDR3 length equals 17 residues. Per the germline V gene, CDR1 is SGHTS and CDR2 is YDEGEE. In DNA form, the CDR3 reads TGTGCCAGCAGCTTGGCATCTGCATTTGGGACTGCCTACGAGCAGTACTTC. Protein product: CASSLASAFGTAYEQYF.

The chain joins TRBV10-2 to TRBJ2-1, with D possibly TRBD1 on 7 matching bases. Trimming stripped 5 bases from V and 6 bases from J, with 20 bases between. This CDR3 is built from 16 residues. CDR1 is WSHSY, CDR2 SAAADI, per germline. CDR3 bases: TGCGCCAGCAGTCTGGGCGCAGGCAGGGGGGCCAATGAGCAGTTCTTC. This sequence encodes CASSLGAGRGANEQFF.

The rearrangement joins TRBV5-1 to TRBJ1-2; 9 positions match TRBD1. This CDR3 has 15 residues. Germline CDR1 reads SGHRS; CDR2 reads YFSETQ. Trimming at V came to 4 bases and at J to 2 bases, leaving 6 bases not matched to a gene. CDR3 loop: CASSIRTGDNYGYTF. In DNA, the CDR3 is TGCGCCAGCAGCATCAGGACAGGGGACAACTATGGCTACACCTTC.

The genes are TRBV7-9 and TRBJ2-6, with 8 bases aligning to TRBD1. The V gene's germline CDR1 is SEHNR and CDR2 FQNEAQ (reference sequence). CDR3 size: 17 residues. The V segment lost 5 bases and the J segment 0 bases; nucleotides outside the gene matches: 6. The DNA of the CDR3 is TGTGCCAGCAGCCAGACAGGGGTACCCTCTGGGGCCAACGTCCTGACTTTC. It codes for CASSQTGVPSGANVLTF.

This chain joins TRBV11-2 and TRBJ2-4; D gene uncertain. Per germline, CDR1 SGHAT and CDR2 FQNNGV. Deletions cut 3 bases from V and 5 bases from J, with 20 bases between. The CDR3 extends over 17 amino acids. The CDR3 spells CASSLFVLGARENIQYF. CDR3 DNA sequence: TGTGCCAGCAGCTTGTTCGTTCTTGGAGCCCGGGAAAACATTCAGTACTTC.

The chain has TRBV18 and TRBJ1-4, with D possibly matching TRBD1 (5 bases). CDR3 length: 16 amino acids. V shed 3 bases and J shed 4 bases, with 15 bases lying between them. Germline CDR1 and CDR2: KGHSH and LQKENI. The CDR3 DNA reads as TGTGCCAGCTCACCTCTCCCGGGGGGTTTTAATGAAAAACTGTTTTTT. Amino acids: CASSPLPGGFNEKLFF.

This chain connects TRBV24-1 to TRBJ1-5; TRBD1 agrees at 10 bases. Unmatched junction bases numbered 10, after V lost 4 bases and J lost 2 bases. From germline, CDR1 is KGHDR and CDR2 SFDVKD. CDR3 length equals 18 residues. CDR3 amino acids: CATSELDRDRGRNQPQHF. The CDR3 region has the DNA TGTGCCACCAGTGAGTTAGACCGGGACAGGGGTCGCAATCAGCCCCAGCATTTT.

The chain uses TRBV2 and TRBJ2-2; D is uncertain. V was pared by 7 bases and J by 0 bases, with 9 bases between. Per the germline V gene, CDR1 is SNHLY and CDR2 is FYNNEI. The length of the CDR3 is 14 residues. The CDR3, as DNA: TGTGCCAGCATCGAGCGCTCGAACACCGGGGAGCTGTTTTTT. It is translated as CASIERSNTGELFF.

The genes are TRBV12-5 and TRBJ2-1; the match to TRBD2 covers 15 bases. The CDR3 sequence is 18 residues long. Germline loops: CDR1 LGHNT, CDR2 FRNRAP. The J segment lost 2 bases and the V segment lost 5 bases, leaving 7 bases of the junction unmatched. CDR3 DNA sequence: TGTGCTAGTGGTCAGCGGACTAGCGGGAGGGCCCCCTACAATGAGCAGTTCTTC. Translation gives CASGQRTSGRAPYNEQFF.

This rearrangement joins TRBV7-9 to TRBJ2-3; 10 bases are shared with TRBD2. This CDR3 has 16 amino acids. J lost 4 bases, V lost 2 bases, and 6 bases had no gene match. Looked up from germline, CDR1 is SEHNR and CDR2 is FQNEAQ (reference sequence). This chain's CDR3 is CASSLRGTSVPDTQYF. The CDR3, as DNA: TGTGCCAGCAGCTTAAGAGGGACTAGCGTCCCAGATACGCAGTATTTT.

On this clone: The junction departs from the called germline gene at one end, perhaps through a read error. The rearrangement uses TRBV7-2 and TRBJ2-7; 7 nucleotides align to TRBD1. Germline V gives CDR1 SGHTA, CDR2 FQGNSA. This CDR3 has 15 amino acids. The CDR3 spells CASSLADRVPYEQYF. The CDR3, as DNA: TGTGCCAGCAGCCTAGCCGACAGGGTTCCCTACGAGCAGTACTTC.

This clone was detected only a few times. CDR3 DNA: TGTGCCAGCAGCCCAGGACAGGAAAATTCACCCCTCCACTTT. Encoded protein: CASSPGQENSPLHF. The V call is TRBV4-2, the J call TRBJ1-6; 7 nucleotides align to TRBD1. Germline-derived CDR1 and CDR2 are LGHNA and YNFKEQ. This CDR3 has 14 amino acids. V lost 4 bases to trimming and J lost 7 bases; unmatched junction nucleotides: 4.